The text below deals with one TCR beta chain. This specimen comes from a study of blood T cell repertoires in COVID-19. Across the study: The cDNA or gDNA used as material had been derived from T cells, B-cell-depleted T cells, or PBMCs.

The CDR3 runs 16 residues. The germline V gene has CDR1 LNHDA and CDR2 SQIVND (reference sequence). The V gene lost 5 bases and the J gene lost 2 bases, with 18 bases spanning the gap. Method: immunoSEQ multiplex PCR; TCRdb's copy keeps in-frame clones and lacks some. The sample has 200,000 to 300,000 clones, about 88% seen once. The J gene is TRBJ2-5, the V gene TRBV19; perhaps TRBD1 as D (6 bases). The source material was peripheral blood. The TCR was taken from a man aged 55 to 69 who had recovered from COVID-19. CDR3 sequence (DNA): TGTGCCAGTAGTCCCCACGAAACAGGGCGACAAGAGACCCAGTACTTC. Amino acids: CASSPHETGRQETQYF.